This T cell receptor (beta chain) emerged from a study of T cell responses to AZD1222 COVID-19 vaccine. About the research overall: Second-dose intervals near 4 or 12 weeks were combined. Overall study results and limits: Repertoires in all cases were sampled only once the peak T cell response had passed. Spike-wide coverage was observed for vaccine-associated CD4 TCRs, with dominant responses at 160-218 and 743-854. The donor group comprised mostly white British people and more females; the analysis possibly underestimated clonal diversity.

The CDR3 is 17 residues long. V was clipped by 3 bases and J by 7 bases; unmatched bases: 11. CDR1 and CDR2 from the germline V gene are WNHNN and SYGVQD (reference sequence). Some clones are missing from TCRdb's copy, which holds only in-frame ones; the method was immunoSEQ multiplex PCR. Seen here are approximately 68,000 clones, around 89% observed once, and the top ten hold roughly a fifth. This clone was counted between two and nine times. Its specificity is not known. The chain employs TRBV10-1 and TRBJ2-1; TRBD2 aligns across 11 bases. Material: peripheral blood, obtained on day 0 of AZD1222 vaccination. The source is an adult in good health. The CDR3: CASSEDQLAGVRNEQFF. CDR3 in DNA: TGCGCCAGCAGTGAAGACCAACTAGCGGGAGTAAGGAATGAGCAGTTCTTC.